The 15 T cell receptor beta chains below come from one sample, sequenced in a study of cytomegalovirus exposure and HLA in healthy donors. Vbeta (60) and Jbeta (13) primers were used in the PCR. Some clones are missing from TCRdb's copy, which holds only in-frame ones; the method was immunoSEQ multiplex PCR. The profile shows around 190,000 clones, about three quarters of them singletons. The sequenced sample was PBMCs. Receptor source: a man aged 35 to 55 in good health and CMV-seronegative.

The CDR3 loop reads CASSPSGRVDTQYF. CDR3 sequence (DNA): TGTGCCAGCAGCCCTAGCGGGAGGGTGGATACGCAGTATTTT. The chain links TRBV5-4 to TRBJ2-3; 12 positions agree with TRBD2. Unmatched junction bases numbered 3, after V lost 4 bases and J lost 6 bases. Germline assignment: CDR1 SGHNT and CDR2 YYREEE (reference sequence). The CDR3 runs 14 residues.

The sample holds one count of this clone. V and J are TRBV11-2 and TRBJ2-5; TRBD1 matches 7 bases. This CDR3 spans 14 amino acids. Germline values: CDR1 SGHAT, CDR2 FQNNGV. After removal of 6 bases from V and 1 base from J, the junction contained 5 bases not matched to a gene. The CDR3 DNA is TGTGCCAGCAGGGGGCAGGGGGTCCAAGAGACCCAGTACTTC. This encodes CASRGQGVQETQYF.

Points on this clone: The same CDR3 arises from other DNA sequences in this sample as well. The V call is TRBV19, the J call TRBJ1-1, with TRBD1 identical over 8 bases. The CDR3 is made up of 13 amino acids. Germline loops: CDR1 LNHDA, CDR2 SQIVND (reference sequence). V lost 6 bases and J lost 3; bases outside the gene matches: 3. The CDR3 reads CASSQDRDTEAFF. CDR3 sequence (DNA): TGTGCCAGTAGCCAGGACAGGGACACTGAAGCTTTCTTT.

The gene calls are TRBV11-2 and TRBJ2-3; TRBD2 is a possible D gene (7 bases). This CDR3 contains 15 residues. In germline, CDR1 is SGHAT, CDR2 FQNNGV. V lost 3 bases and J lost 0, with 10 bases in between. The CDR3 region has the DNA TGTGCCAGCAGCTTGAAGGGGGGGAGCACAGATACGCAGTATTTT. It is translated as CASSLKGGSTDTQYF.

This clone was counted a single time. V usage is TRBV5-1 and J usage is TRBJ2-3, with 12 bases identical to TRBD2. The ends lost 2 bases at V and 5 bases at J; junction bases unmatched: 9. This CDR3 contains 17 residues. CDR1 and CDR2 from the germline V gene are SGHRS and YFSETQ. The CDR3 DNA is TGCGCCAGCAGCTTTTCTTTACTAGCGGGGGGTGTAGATACGCAGTATTTT. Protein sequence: CASSFSLLAGGVDTQYF.

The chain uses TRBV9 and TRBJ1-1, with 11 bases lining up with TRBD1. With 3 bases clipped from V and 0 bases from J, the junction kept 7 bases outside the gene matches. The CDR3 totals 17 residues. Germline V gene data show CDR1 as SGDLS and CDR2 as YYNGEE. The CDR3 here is CASSGGDRGRMNTEAFF. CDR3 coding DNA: TGTGCCAGCAGCGGGGGGGACAGGGGGAGGATGAACACTGAAGCTTTCTTT.

CDR3 sequence: CASSARTEDPYGYTF. DNA for the CDR3: TGCGCCAGCAGCGCACGGACAGAGGATCCCTATGGCTACACCTTC. The J gene is TRBJ1-2, the V gene TRBV5-1; D might be TRBD1 (6 bases). V was cut by 4 bases and J by 4 bases, with 17 bases left in between. The length of the CDR3 is 15 residues. Germline CDR1 is SGHRS and CDR2 is YFSETQ.

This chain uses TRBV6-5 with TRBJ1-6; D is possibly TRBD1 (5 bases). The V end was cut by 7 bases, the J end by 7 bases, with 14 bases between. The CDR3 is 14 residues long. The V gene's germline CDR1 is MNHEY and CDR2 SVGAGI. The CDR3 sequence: CASKAGPLNSPLHF. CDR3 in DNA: TGTGCCAGCAAAGCAGGGCCCCTCAATTCACCCCTCCACTTT.

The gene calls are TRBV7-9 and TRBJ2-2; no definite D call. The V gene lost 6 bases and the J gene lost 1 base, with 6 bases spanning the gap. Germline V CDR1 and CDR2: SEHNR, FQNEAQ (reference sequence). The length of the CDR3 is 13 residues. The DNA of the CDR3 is TGTGCCAGCAGGCGGATGAACACCGGGGAGCTGTTTTTT. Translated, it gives CASRRMNTGELFF.

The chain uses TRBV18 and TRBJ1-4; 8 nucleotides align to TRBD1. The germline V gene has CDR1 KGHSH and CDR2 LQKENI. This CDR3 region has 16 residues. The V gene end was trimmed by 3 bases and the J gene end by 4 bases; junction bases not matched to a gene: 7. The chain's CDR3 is CASSPPRTGNNEKLFF. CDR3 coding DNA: TGTGCCAGCTCACCCCCCCGGACAGGGAATAATGAAAAACTGTTTTTT.

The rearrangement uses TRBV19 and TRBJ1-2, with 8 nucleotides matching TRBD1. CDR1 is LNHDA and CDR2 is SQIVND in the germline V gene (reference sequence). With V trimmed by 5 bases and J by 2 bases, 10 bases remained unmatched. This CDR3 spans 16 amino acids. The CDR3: CASSVPGQALNYGYTF. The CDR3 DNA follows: TGTGCCAGTAGTGTGCCGGGACAGGCATTAAACTATGGCTACACCTTC.

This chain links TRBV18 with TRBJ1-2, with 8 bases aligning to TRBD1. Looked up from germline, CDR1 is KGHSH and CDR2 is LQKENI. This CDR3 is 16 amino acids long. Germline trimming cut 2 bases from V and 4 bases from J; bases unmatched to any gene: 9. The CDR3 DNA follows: TGTGCCAGCTCACCAAGTATGTCAGGGGGCTCCTATGGCTACACCTTC. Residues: CASSPSMSGGSYGYTF. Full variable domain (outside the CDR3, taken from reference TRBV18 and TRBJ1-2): NAGVMQNPRHLVRRRGQEARLRCSPMKGHSHVYWYRQLPEEGLKFMVYLQKENIIDESGMPKERFSAEFPKEGPSILRIQQVVRGDSAAYFCASSPSMSGGSYGYTFGSGTRLTVV.

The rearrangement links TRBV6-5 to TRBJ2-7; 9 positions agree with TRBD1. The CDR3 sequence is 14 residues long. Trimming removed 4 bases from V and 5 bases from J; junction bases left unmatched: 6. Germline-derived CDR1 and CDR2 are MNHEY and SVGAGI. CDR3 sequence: CASSSGTGIHEQYF. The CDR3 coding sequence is TGTGCCAGCAGTTCCGGGACAGGGATCCACGAGCAGTACTTC.

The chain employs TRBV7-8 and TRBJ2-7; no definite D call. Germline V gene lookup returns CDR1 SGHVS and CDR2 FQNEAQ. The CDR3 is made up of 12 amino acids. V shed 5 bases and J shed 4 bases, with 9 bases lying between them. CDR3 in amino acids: CASSPEEYEQYF. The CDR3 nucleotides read TGTGCCAGCAGCCCAGAGGAGTACGAGCAGTACTTC.

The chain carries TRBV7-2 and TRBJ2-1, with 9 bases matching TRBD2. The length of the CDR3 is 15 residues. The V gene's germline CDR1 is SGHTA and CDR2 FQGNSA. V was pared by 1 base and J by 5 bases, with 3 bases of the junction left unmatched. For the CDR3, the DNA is TGTGCCAGCAGCTTAGTTAGCGGGAGTGACAATGAGCAGTTCTTC. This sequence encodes CASSLVSGSDNEQFF.